The TCR beta chain described here comes from a study of blood T cells in healthy people across ages. Notes on this clonotype: Its antigen remains unknown.

A sample-barcoded 5' primer and a J-beta primer mix were used in a second PCR of roughly 7 to 11 cycles. TCRdb passed the 5' RACE reads through MiXCR, listing each CDR3 protein once. The data show some 1,000,000 distinct CDR3 sequences, 20% to 25% seen once. The study, taken as a whole, reports: With donor CMV status unknown, expanded clonotype changes were possibly confounded.

The germline CDR1 and CDR2 sequences are LGHDT and YNNKEL (reference sequence). Trimming took off 5 bases at V and 15 bases at J, with 17 bases between the two ends. The CDR3 is 12 residues long. The same data also went into a second study, on T cells of mothers and their children. This second study notes: Every mother supplied over 8 million TCR beta CDR3 reads and every child some 2.7 million.

The receptor was derived from a girl aged 2 to 9 in good health. The chain is built from TRBV3-1 and TRBJ2-1; D tentatively fits TRBD1 or TRBD2 (6 bases each). Material for sequencing was blood. CDR3 amino acids: CASSSDGGPRFF. DNA of the CDR3: TGTGCCAGCAGCTCGGACGGGGGCCCAAGGTTCTTC.